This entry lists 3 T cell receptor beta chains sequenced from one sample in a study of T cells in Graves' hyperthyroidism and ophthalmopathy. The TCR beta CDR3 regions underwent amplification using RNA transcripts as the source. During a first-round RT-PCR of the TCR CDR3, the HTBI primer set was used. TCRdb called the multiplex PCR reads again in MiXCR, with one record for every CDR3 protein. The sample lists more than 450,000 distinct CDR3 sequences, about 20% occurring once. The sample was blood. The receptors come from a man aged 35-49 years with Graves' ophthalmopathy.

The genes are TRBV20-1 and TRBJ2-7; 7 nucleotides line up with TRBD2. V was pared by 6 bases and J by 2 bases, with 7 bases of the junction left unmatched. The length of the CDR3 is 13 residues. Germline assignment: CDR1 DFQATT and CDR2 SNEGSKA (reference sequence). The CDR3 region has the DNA TGCAGTGCCCTTCATGGGGGGGCCTACGAGCAGTACTTC. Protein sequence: CSALHGGAYEQYF.

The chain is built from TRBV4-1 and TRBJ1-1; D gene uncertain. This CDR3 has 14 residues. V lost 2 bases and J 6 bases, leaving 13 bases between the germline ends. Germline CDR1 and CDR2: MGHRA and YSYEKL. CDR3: CASSQNGRSAEAFF. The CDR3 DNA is TGCGCCAGCAGCCAAAACGGGAGGTCGGCTGAAGCTTTCTTT.

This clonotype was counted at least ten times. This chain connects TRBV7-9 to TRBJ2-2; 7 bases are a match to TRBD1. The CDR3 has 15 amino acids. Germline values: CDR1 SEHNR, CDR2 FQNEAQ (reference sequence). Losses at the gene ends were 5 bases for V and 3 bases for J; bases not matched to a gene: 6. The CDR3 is CASSLGQGDTGELFF. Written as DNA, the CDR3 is TGTGCCAGCAGCCTCGGCCAGGGGGACACCGGGGAGCTGTTTTTT.